This T cell receptor (beta chain) appears in the sequencing data of a study of vaccination and CD4 T cells after COVID-19. Whole-study context: Everyone enrolled got two doses of BNT162b2 or mRNA-1273 vaccine. Taking of post-vaccine samples occurred a median around 72 days after dose two (range 14 to 241).

The CDR3 extends over 14 amino acids. In germline, CDR1 is GTSNPN, CDR2 SVGIG (reference sequence). V was clipped by 5 bases and J by 1 base, with 11 bases between them. Cultured CD4+ T cell DNA was sequenced using the Oncomine TCR Beta short-read assay. TCRdb called the PCR reads again in MiXCR, with one record for every CDR3 protein. The table lists some 8,100 distinct CDR3 sequences, roughly two fifths of them singletons. Treatment described: roughly nine-day PBMC culture with coronavirus spike peptide pools or control peptides (ViraFEST assay). Investigators obtained the unexposed donor's CD4+ T cells before the COVID-19 pandemic (2011-2018). The authors cultured approximately 2 million PBMCs per well with roughly 10 IU/ml IL-2 and approximately 10 ug/ml peptide pools. About this clonotype: As yet, its antigen is unknown.

This TCR derives from a human donor in good health. Sample: CD4+ T cells from blood, cultured in vitro. The chain recombines TRBV30 with TRBJ2-2, with D possibly being TRBD1 (5 bases). Here the CDR3 reads CAWVQGWNTGELFF. The CDR3 DNA is TGTGCCTGGGTCCAGGGTTGGAACACCGGGGAGCTGTTTTTT. Drawing the rest from reference TRBV30 and TRBJ2-2, the complete variable domain is SQTIHQWPATLVQPVGSPLSLECTVEGTSNPNLYWYRQAAGRGLQLLFYSVGIGQISSEVPQNLSASRPQDRQFILSSKKLLLSDSGFYLCAWVQGWNTGELFFGEGSRLTVL.